Shown below are 19 T cell receptor beta chains from a single sample sequenced in a study of T-cell reconstitution after alpha-beta-depleted transplantation in children. Unique molecular identifiers featured in how the TCRbeta library was prepared. TCRdb redid the calling of the PCR reads with MiXCR, one entry per CDR3 protein. This sample has about 980,000 distinct CDR3 sequences; under 30% occur once, and the top ten carry roughly 30%. Sequences were derived from PBMCs, mostly from graft donor cells, sampled 360 days after TCRalphabeta/CD19-depleted stem cell transplant. These receptors all come from a boy in the first two years of life who had a stem cell transplant for SCID, so the T cells may come from the graft donor.

Only a few counts were recorded for this clonotype. V and J are TRBV5-1 and TRBJ1-4; TRBD1 aligns across 10 bases. This CDR3 is 16 amino acids long. From germline, CDR1 is SGHRS and CDR2 YFSETQ. V lost 0 bases, J lost 6 bases, and 5 bases stayed unmatched. The CDR3 region has the DNA TGCGCCAGCAGCTTGGGCGGGACAGGGGCGGATGAAAAACTGTTTTTT. Translation gives CASSLGGTGADEKLFF.

This clonotype has a handful of counts. V and J are TRBV18 and TRBJ1-1; 8 nucleotides align to TRBD1. J was trimmed by 1 base and V by 3 bases; bases with no gene match: 10. The germline V gene encodes CDR1 KGHSH and CDR2 LQKENI. The CDR3 sequence is 17 residues long. The CDR3 here is CASSPWDRTFGNTEAFF. Written as DNA, the CDR3 is TGTGCCAGCTCACCGTGGGACAGGACCTTCGGGAACACTGAAGCTTTCTTT.

This clonotype has a count of ten or more. The J gene is TRBJ1-1, the V gene TRBV12-3 or TRBV12-4; D not resolved. Between the trimmed V and J ends, which lost 4 bases and 7 bases, there was a span of 13 bases. There are 13 residues in the CDR3. CDR3 protein: CASSSEKWGEAFF. The CDR3 region has the DNA TGTGCCAGCAGTTCTGAAAAATGGGGTGAAGCTTTCTTT.

J is TRBJ2-1 and V is TRBV9; possibly TRBD1 for D (5 bases). The CDR3 runs 16 residues. CDR1 is SGDLS, CDR2 YYNGEE, per germline. Trimming shortened V by 0 bases and J by 3 bases, and 13 bases separated the two germline ends. CDR3 amino acids: CASSVEGQPGYNEQFF. In DNA, the CDR3 is TGTGCCAGCAGCGTAGAGGGGCAACCCGGCTACAATGAGCAGTTCTTC.

The genes are TRBV24-1 and TRBJ2-5; D gene uncertain. CDR3 length: 13 residues. Per the germline V gene, CDR1 is KGHDR and CDR2 is SFDVKD. V lost 1 base and J 4 bases, leaving 6 bases between the germline ends. The CDR3 DNA reads as TGTGCCACCAGTGATTTCGCCAGAGAGACCCAGTACTTC. Protein product: CATSDFARETQYF.

J is TRBJ2-1 and V is TRBV6-4; 7 bases are shared with TRBD1. Germline V gene lookup returns CDR1 MRHNA and CDR2 SNTAGT. The CDR3 is 15 residues long. J gave up 2 bases and V 8 bases, and 9 bases lay outside the gene matches. The CDR3, as DNA: TGTGCCAGCGGTCCTGAGACAGGGACCTACAATGAGCAGTTCTTC. Its translation: CASGPETGTYNEQFF.

The J gene is TRBJ2-2, the V gene TRBV6-5, with TRBD2 identical over 7 bases. In germline, CDR1 is MNHEY, CDR2 SVGAGI. V was clipped by 4 bases and J by 6 bases; unmatched bases: 14. The CDR3 is 17 residues long. In DNA, the CDR3 is TGTGCCAGCAGTTTTCACGCCGGGGGAGGGTCGGCCGGGGAGCTGTTTTTT. Protein product: CASSFHAGGGSAGELFF.

This clonotype was counted between two and nine times. The chain joins TRBV6-1 to TRBJ2-1; no clear D. The CDR3 consists of 14 residues. Germline V gene data show CDR1 as MNHNS and CDR2 as SASEGT. V was shortened by 0 bases and J by 0 bases, with 3 bases between the two germline ends. This chain's CDR3 is CASSEAVSYNEQFF. The CDR3, as DNA: TGTGCCAGCAGTGAAGCGGTCTCCTACAATGAGCAGTTCTTC.

This clonotype occurred a few times. CDR3 DNA sequence: TGTGCCAGCAGCCAGGATGAACAGGGAGTCGCTAATGAAAAACTGTTTTTT. This gives the protein CASSQDEQGVANEKLFF. This chain uses TRBV14 with TRBJ1-4; D might be TRBD1 (6 bases). The CDR3 is made up of 17 amino acids. Germline CDR1 reads SGHDN; CDR2 reads FVKESK. Trimming stripped 3 bases from V and 3 bases from J, with 17 bases between. The variable domain in full, completed from reference TRBV14 and TRBJ1-4, reads EAGVTQFPSHSVIEKGQTVTLRCDPISGHDNLYWYRRVMGKEIKFLLHFVKESKQDESGMPNNRFLAERTGGTYSTLKVQPAELEDSGVYFCASSQDEQGVANEKLFFGSGTQLSVL.

The chain carries TRBV20-1 and TRBJ2-7, with TRBD1 as a possible D gene (5 bases). The length of the CDR3 is 14 residues. In germline, CDR1 is DFQATT, CDR2 SNEGSKA (reference sequence). Trimming pared 3 bases from V and 0 bases from J, leaving 12 bases between. The CDR3 DNA is TGCAGTGCTAGTTTTCAGGGATTCTCCTACGAGCAGTACTTC. Translated, it gives CSASFQGFSYEQYF.

This chain uses TRBV29-1 with TRBJ2-1; TRBD2 matches at 11 bases. Germline loops: CDR1 SQVTM, CDR2 ANQGSEA. The V segment lost 8 bases and the J segment 12 bases; nucleotides outside the gene matches: 6. The CDR3 contains 11 residues. DNA for the CDR3: TGCAGCTTAGCGGGGGGGCCGGGGCAGTTCTTC. This encodes CSLAGGPGQFF.

This clonotype came up a few times. The chain combines TRBV27 with TRBJ2-3, with TRBD2 matching over 9 bases. The CDR3 has 17 residues. Trimming at V came to 6 bases and at J to 1 base, leaving 11 bases not matched to a gene. Germline V gene lookup returns CDR1 MNHEY and CDR2 SMNVEV (reference sequence). CDR3 region: CASSSRGRGGGTDTQYF. CDR3 sequence (DNA): TGTGCCAGCAGCTCAAGAGGGCGGGGGGGCGGCACAGATACGCAGTATTTT.

In this sample, this clonotype turned up a few times. CDR3 sequence: CATSRDYAQSNEKLFF. The CDR3 DNA sequence: TGTGCCACCAGCAGAGATTACGCACAGTCTAATGAAAAACTGTTTTTT. The V gene is TRBV15, the J gene TRBJ1-4; D unclear. The CDR3 is 16 amino acids. The V gene lost 0 bases and the J gene lost 3 bases, with 11 bases spanning the gap. Germline CDR1 LNHNV, CDR2 YYDKDF (reference sequence).

The rearrangement uses TRBV7-9 and TRBJ1-1, with 7 bases aligning to TRBD1. Germline V gene lookup returns CDR1 SEHNR and CDR2 FQNEAQ (reference sequence). J was trimmed by 11 bases and V by 5 bases; bases with no gene match: 11. The CDR3 consists of 13 residues. The CDR3 bases are TGTGCCAGCAGCCCGAGACAGGGAGAGGATGCTTTCTTT. It is translated as CASSPRQGEDAFF.

The chain carries TRBV20-1 and TRBJ2-7; unclear D gene. V dropped 2 bases and J dropped 1 base, with 3 bases sitting between them. This CDR3 is built from 11 residues. CDR1 DFQATT and CDR2 SNEGSKA come from the germline V gene (reference sequence). CDR3 loop: CSARKSYEQYF. DNA of the CDR3: TGCAGTGCTAGAAAGTCCTACGAGCAGTACTTC.

The V call is TRBV11-2, the J call TRBJ2-3; D not resolved. V lost 1 base, J lost 0 bases, and 11 bases lay in between. CDR1 is SGHAT, CDR2 FQNNGV, per germline. The CDR3 has 16 amino acids. The CDR3 coding sequence is TGTGCCAGCAGCTTAGTTCGGTCCCTAAGCACAGATACGCAGTATTTT. This translates into CASSLVRSLSTDTQYF.

This clonotype was counted only a few times. The CDR3 protein is CATKLAGRPGGTGELFF. Here the CDR3 DNA reads TGTGCCACCAAATTGGCGGGGAGGCCGGGAGGCACCGGGGAGCTGTTTTTT. The chain joins TRBV28 to TRBJ2-2; TRBD2 aligns across 7 bases. V was clipped by 10 bases and J by 4 bases; unmatched bases: 18. This CDR3 contains 17 residues. Germline V CDR1 and CDR2: MDHEN, SYDVKM. The whole variable domain, filled in from reference TRBV28 and TRBJ2-2, reads DVKVTQSSRYLVKRTGEKVFLECVQDMDHENMFWYRQDPGLGLRLIYFSYDVKMKEKGDIPEGYSVSREKKERFSLILESASTNQTSMYLCATKLAGRPGGTGELFFGEGSRLTVL.

The chain uses TRBV20-1 and TRBJ1-3, with a possible D match to TRBD1 (6 bases). The ends were cut back, 4 bases at V and 0 bases at J, with 13 bases in the middle. CDR3 length: 15 amino acids. CDR1 DFQATT and CDR2 SNEGSKA come from the germline V gene (reference sequence). The CDR3 loop is CSAMPTGTSGNTIYF. CDR3 DNA: TGCAGTGCTATGCCCACAGGGACCTCTGGAAACACCATATATTTT.

This clonotype was seen a few times. This chain links TRBV6-1 with TRBJ2-5, with 11 bases fitting TRBD1. The V gene's germline CDR1 is MNHNS and CDR2 SASEGT. The CDR3 sequence is 13 residues long. Germline trimming cut 10 bases from V and 4 bases from J; bases unmatched to any gene: 5. Here the CDR3 DNA reads TGTGCCACGGGACAGGGGGTCCCAGAGACCCAGTACTTC. Amino acid sequence: CATGQGVPETQYF.